A single sample gave rise to the 10 T cell receptor beta chains below, sequenced in a study of blood T cell repertoires in COVID-19. Assay used: immunoSEQ multiplex PCR; TCRdb lists only in-frame clones, some missing. This sample carries 45,000 to 65,000 clones, around 92% of them seen once, and the ten largest clones take 8.6%. Sequenced: peripheral blood. These receptors were obtained from a human donor in a cohort sampled during active COVID-19.

This chain joins TRBV5-1 and TRBJ2-3; the match to TRBD2 covers 9 bases. The CDR3 consists of 20 residues. CDR1 is SGHRS, CDR2 YFSETQ, per germline. The J segment lost 3 bases and the V segment lost 0 bases, leaving 17 bases of the junction unmatched. DNA of the CDR3: TGCGCCAGCAGCTTGGCATTTAGCGGGAGAAGTAATTGGGTGACAGATACGCAGTATTTT. The encoded protein is CASSLAFSGRSNWVTDTQYF.

The chain recombines TRBV3-1 (or the pseudogene TRBV3-2) with TRBJ2-4; 9 bases agree with TRBD2. V shed 5 bases and J 4 bases; nucleotides not matched to a gene: 18. Germline V lookup: CDR1 LGHDT, CDR2 YNNKEL (reference sequence). CDR3 length equals 19 residues. CDR3 DNA sequence: TGTGCCAGCAGCGAAACCAGAGGAAGACTGACTAGCGGAAAAAACATTCAGTACTTC. It encodes CASSETRGRLTSGKNIQYF.

The chain recombines TRBV3-1 (or the pseudogene TRBV3-2) with TRBJ1-1, with D perhaps TRBD1 (6 bases). Germline values: CDR1 LGHDT, CDR2 YNNKEL (reference sequence). V was shortened by 1 base and J by 5 bases, with 14 bases between the two germline ends. The CDR3 is made up of 15 amino acids. Here the CDR3 reads CASSQGLVTGTEAFF. Written as DNA, the CDR3 is TGTGCCAGCAGCCAAGGGCTGGTAACAGGGACTGAAGCTTTCTTT.

A single count supports this clone. The CDR3 DNA reads as TGTGCCAGCAGCATAGGGTGGACAGGGAACACTGAAGCTTTCTTT. Amino acid sequence: CASSIGWTGNTEAFF. The chain couples TRBV5-4 to TRBJ1-1; 7 bases align to TRBD1. The germline V gene has CDR1 SGHNT and CDR2 YYREEE (reference sequence). This CDR3 spans 15 amino acids. V shed 4 bases and J 1 base; nucleotides not matched to a gene: 7.

The chain couples TRBV28 to TRBJ2-1; 9 nucleotides align to TRBD2. The CDR3 has 16 residues. Germline loops: CDR1 MDHEN, CDR2 SYDVKM. V shed 9 bases, J shed 5 bases, and the junction held 14 bases outside the gene matches. Here the CDR3 DNA reads TGTGCCAGTATGGACGTAGCGGGAGAAACCGACAATGAGCAGTTCTTC. It yields the protein CASMDVAGETDNEQFF.

The V and J genes are TRBV18 and TRBJ2-7; possible D gene TRBD1, 5 bases. Germline lookup yields CDR1 KGHSH and CDR2 LQKENI. With 4 bases removed from V and 1 base from J, the gap between germline ends came to 11 bases. The CDR3 loop spans 14 amino acids. The CDR3, as DNA: TGTGCCAGCTCACAGGGGTTGGGGTCCTACGAGCAGTACTTC. It yields the protein CASSQGLGSYEQYF.

The chain is built from TRBV2 and TRBJ2-5; 9 bases map to TRBD2. The CDR3 has 14 amino acids. V was clipped by 7 bases and J by 4 bases; unmatched bases: 7. Germline V CDR1 and CDR2: SNHLY, FYNNEI. This CDR3 is CASIPLSGGETQYF. The DNA of the CDR3 is TGTGCCAGCATCCCGCTTAGCGGGGGAGAGACCCAGTACTTC.

This clone appeared a single time. The chain combines TRBV30 with TRBJ1-1; perhaps TRBD1 as D (6 bases). Germline CDR1 GTSNPN, CDR2 SVGIG (reference sequence). The CDR3 is made up of 13 amino acids. V was pared by 4 bases and J by 4 bases, with 13 bases between. The CDR3 sequence is CAWKRQVGTEAFF. CDR3 nucleotides: TGTGCCTGGAAAAGACAGGTCGGCACTGAAGCTTTCTTT.

This clone was seen a handful of times. CDR3 amino acids: CASSARDSRTLYEQYF. The CDR3 DNA reads TGTGCCAGCAGCGCCCGGGACAGCAGGACACTCTACGAGCAGTACTTC. J is TRBJ2-7 and V is TRBV9, with TRBD1 matching over 7 bases. The CDR3 is 16 residues long. Germline CDR1 reads SGDLS; CDR2 reads YYNGEE. The J segment lost 3 bases and the V segment lost 3 bases, leaving 12 bases of the junction unmatched. Full variable domain (missing parts from reference TRBV9 and TRBJ2-7): DSGVTQTPKHLITATGQRVTLRCSPRSGDLSVYWYQQSLDQGLQFLIQYYNGEERAKGNILERFSAQQFPDLHSELNLSSLELGDSALYFCASSARDSRTLYEQYFGPGTRLTVT.

J is TRBJ1-2 and V is TRBV7-6, with TRBD1 identical over 9 bases. The V and J ends lost 1 base and 5 bases, in that order; junction bases with no gene match: 11. Per germline, CDR1 SGHVS and CDR2 FNYEAQ. The CDR3 has 17 residues. In nucleotides, the CDR3 is TGTGCCAGCAGCTTAGGAGGGACAGGGAGCCCTCTTTATGGCTACACCTTC. This codes for CASSLGGTGSPLYGYTF.